This T cell receptor beta chain was found in a study of blood T cell dynamics during melanoma immunotherapy. Overall study: Metastatic melanoma patients received first-line pembrolizumab or nivolumab plus ipilimumab. Study-level findings and limits: Among sorted CD8+ subsets, immune-effector cells had the highest clonality and cell-free DNA similarity.

CDR3 size: 14 residues. Germline-derived CDR1 and CDR2 are MRHNA and SNTAGT. V lost 0 bases to trimming and J lost 3 bases, with 7 bases between them. Profiling relied on immunoSEQ multiplex PCR, and the TCRdb table lists in-frame clones only, not all of them. The data show a few hundred clones, roughly 64% seen once. Comment on this clone: Antigen specificity is unknown.

The sample's time point: pre-treatment baseline. TIE cells were CD3+ CD4- CD8+ CD45RA- CD45RO-high CD27- CCR7- memory T cells. Blood was drawn before treatment and at week 3 after checkpoint blockade. Disease control meant complete response, partial response or stable disease at 12 weeks. Prior systemic cancer therapy, immunosuppressant use and other active malignancies excluded patients. The chain uses TRBV6-4 and TRBJ2-3; D is unresolved. Sequences were derived from CD8+ T cells from blood, sampled from a patient treated with checkpoint blockade. The TCR comes from a human donor with melanoma. The CDR3 sequence: CASSDSPGTDTQYF. The CDR3 nucleotides read TGTGCCAGCAGTGACTCCCCAGGTACAGATACGCAGTATTTT.